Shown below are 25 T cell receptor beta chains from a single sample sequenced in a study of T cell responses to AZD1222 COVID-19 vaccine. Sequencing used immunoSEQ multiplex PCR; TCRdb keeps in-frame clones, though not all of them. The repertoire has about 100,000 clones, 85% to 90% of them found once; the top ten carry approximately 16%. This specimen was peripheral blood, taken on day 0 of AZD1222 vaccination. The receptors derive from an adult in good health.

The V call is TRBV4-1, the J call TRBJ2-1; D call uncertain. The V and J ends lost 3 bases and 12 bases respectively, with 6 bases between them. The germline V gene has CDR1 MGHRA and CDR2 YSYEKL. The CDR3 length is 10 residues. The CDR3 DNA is TGCGCCAGCAGCCAGGCGGTGCAGTTCTTC. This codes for CASSQAVQFF.

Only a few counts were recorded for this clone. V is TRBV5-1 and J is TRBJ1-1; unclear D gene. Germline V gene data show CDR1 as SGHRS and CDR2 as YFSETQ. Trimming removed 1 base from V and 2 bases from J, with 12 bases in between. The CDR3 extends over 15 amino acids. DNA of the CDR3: TGCGCCAGCAGCTTGCATCAGACGATTAACACTGAAGCTTTCTTT. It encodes CASSLHQTINTEAFF.

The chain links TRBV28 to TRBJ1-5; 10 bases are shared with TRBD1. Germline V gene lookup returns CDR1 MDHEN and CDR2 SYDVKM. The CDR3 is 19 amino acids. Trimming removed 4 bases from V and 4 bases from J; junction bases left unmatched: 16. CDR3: CASSSKFSGTGVVNQPQHF. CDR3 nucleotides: TGTGCCAGCAGTTCGAAATTCTCCGGGACAGGGGTCGTTAATCAGCCCCAGCATTTT.

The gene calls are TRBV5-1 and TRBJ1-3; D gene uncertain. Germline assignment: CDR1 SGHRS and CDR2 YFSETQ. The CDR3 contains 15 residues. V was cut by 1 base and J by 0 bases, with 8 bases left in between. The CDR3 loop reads CASSLPTPSGNTIYF. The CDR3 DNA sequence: TGCGCCAGCAGCTTGCCGACACCCTCTGGAAACACCATATATTTT.

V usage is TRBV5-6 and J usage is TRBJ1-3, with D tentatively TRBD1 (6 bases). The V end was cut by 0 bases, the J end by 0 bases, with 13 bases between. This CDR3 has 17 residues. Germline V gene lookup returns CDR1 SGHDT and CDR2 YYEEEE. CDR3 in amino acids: CASSLGPGEISGNTIYF. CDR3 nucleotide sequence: TGTGCCAGCAGCTTGGGTCCAGGGGAGATCTCTGGAAACACCATATATTTT.

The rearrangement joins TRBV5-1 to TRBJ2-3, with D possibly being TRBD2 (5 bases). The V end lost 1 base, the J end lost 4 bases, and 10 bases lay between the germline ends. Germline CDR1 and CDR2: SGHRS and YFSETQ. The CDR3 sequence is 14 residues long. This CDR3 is CASSLFLASDTQYF. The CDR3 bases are TGCGCCAGCAGCTTGTTCCTAGCATCAGATACGCAGTATTTT.

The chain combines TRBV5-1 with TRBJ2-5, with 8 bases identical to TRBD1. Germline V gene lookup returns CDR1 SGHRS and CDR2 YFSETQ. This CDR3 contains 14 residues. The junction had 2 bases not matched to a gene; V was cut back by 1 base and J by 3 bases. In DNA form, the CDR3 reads TGCGCCAGCAGCTTGCCAGGGGGCGAAGAGACCCAGTACTTC. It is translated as CASSLPGGEETQYF.

The CDR3 nucleotides read TGTGCCAGCTCACCAATGGAGGGGGCGAACACTGAAGCTTTCTTT. Encoded protein: CASSPMEGANTEAFF. The chain has TRBV18 and TRBJ1-1, with TRBD1 identical over 7 bases. Germline assignment: CDR1 KGHSH and CDR2 LQKENI. CDR3 length: 15 residues. The junction had 4 bases not matched to a gene; V was cut back by 2 bases and J by 1 base.

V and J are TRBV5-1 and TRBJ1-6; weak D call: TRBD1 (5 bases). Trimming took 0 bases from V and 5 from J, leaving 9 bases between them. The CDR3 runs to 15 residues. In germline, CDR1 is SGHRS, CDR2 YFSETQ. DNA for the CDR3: TGCGCCAGCAGCTTGGATAACAGGAATAATTCACCCCTCCACTTT. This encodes CASSLDNRNNSPLHF.

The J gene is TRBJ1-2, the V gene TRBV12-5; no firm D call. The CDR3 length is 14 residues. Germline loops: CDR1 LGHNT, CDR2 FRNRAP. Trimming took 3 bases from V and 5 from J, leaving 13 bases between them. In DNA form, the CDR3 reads TGTGCTAGTGGTTTAGACTTCGGACGTTATGGCTACACCTTC. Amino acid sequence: CASGLDFGRYGYTF. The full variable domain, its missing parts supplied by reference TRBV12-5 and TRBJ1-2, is DARVTQTPRHKVTEMGQEVTMRCQPILGHNTVFWYRQTMMQGLELLAYFRNRAPLDDSGMPKDRFSAEMPDATLATLKIQPSEPRDSAVYFCASGLDFGRYGYTFGSGTRLTVV.

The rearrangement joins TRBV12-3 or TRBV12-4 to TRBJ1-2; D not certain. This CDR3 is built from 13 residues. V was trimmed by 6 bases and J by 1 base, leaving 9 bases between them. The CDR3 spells CASSQFINYGYTF. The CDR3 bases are TGTGCCAGCAGCCAGTTCATTAACTATGGCTACACCTTC.

The CDR3 sequence is CASSYSIRGNTGELFF. The CDR3 nucleotides read TGTGCCAGCAGTTACTCCATAAGAGGGAACACCGGGGAGCTGTTTTTT. The gene calls are TRBV6-5 and TRBJ2-2; no clear D. Trimming cost V 0 bases and J 1 base, with 9 bases left between them. This CDR3 comprises 16 residues. Germline V gives CDR1 MNHEY, CDR2 SVGAGI.

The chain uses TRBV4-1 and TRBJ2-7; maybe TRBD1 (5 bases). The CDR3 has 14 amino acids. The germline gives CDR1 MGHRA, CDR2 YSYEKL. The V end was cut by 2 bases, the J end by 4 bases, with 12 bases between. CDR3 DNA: TGCGCCAGCAGCCAAAATAGGGGTGGGTACGAGCAGTACTTC. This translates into CASSQNRGGYEQYF.

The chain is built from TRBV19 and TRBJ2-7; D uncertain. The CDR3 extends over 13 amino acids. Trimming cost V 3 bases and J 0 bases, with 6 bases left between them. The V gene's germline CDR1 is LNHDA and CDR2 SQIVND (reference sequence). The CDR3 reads CASSIGGSYEQYF. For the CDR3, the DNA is TGTGCCAGTAGTATCGGCGGCTCCTACGAGCAGTACTTC.

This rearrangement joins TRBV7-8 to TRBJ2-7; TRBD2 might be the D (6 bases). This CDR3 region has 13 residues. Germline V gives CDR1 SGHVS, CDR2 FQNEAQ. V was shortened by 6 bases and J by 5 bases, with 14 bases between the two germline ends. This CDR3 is CASRVYGGDEQYF. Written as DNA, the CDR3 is TGTGCCAGCAGGGTATACGGGGGAGACGAGCAGTACTTC. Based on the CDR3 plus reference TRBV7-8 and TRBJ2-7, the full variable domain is GAGVSQSPRYKVAKRGQDVALRCDPISGHVSLFWYQQALGQGPEFLTYFQNEAQLDKSGLPSDRFFAERPEGSVSTLKIQRTQQEDSAVYLCASRVYGGDEQYFGPGTRLTVT.

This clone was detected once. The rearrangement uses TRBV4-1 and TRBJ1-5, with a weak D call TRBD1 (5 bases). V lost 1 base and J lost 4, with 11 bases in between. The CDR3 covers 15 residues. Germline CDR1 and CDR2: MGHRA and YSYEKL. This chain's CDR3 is CASSQVQTANQPQHF. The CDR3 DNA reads TGCGCCAGCAGCCAAGTTCAGACAGCAAATCAGCCCCAGCATTTT.

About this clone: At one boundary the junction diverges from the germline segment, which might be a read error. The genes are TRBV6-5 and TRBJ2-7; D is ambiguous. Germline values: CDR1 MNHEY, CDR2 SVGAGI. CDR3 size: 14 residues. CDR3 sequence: CATSRPAIEYEQYF. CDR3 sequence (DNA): TGTGCCACCAGTAGACCGGCGATTGAGTACGAGCAGTACTTC.

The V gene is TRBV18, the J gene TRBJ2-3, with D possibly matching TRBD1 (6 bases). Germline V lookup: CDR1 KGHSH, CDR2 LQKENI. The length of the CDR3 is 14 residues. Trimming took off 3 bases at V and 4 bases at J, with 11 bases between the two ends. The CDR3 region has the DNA TGTGCCAGCTCACCCTTCGGGACATCAGATACGCAGTATTTT. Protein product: CASSPFGTSDTQYF. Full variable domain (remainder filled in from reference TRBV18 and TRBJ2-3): NAGVMQNPRHLVRRRGQEARLRCSPMKGHSHVYWYRQLPEEGLKFMVYLQKENIIDESGMPKERFSAEFPKEGPSILRIQQVVRGDSAAYFCASSPFGTSDTQYFGPGTRLTVL.

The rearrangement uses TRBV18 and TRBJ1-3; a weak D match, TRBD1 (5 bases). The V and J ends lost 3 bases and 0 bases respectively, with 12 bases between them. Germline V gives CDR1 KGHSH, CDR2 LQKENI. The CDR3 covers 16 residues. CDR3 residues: CASSPGVPNSGNTIYF. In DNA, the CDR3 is TGTGCCAGCTCACCGGGGGTCCCGAACTCTGGAAACACCATATATTTT.

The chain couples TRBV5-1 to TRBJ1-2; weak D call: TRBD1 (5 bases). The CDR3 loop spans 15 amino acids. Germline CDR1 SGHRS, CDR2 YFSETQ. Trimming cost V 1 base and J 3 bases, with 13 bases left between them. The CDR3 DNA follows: TGCGCCAGCAGCTTGCAACCCAGGGAAGACTATGGCTACACCTTC. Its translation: CASSLQPREDYGYTF.

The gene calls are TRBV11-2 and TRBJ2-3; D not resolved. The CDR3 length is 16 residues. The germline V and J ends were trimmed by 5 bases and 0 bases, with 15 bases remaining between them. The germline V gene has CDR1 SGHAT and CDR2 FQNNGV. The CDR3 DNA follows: TGTGCCAGCAGCCCCCCATCTGGGGTCAGCACAGATACGCAGTATTTT. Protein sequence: CASSPPSGVSTDTQYF.

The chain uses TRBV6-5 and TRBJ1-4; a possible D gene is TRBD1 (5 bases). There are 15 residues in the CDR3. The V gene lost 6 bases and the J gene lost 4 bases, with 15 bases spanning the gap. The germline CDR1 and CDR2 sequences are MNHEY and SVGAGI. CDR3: CASSPLGGGNEKLFF. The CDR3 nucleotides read TGTGCCAGCAGCCCCCTCGGGGGTGGTAATGAAAAACTGTTTTTT.

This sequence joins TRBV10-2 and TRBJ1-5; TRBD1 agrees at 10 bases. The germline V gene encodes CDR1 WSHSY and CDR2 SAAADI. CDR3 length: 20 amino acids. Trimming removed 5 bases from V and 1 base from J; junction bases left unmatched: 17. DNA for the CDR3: TGCGCCAGCAGTCCAAGCCCCAGGGGACAGGGGCGCGTGAGCAATCAGCCCCAGCATTTT. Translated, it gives CASSPSPRGQGRVSNQPQHF.

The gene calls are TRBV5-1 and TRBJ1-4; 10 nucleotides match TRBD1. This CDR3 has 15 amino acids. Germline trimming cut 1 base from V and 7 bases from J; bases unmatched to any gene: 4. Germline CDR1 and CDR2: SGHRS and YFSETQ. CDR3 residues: CASSLKTGGGEKLFF. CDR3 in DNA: TGCGCCAGCAGCTTGAAGACAGGGGGCGGTGAAAAACTGTTTTTT.

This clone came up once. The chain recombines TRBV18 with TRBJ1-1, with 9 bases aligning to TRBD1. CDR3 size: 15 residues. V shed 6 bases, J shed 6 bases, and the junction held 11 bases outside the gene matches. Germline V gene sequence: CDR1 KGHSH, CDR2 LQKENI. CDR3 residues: CASSDRDREKSEAFF. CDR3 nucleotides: TGTGCCAGCTCGGATCGGGACAGGGAAAAGTCTGAAGCTTTCTTT.